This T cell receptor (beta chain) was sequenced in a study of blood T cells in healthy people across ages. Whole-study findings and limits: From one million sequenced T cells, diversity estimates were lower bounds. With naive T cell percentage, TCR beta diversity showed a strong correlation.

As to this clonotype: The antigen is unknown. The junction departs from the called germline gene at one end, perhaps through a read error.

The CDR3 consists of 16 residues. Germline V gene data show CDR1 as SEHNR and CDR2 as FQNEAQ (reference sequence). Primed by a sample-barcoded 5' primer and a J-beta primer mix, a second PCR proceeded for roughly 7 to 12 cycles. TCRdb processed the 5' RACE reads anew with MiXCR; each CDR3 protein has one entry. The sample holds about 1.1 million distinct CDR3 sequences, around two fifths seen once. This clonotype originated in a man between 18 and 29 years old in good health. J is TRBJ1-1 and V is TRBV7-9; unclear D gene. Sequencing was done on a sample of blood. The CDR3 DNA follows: TGTGCCAGCACCTTAAATGGAGGAACCGGGAACACTGAAGCTTTCTTT. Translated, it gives CASTLNGGTGNTEAFF.